This T cell receptor beta chain comes out of a study of cytomegalovirus exposure and HLA in healthy donors (dated by TCRdb to 2016 to 2017). Background for the entire study: According to an earlier analysis of around 600 of the donors, 200 million or so T cells yielded 100 million or so unique TCR beta sequences and approximately 280 Gb of sequence data. Typing coverage differed by locus: A, B, C, DRB1 and DQB1 were typed in roughly 620-630 donors, DQA1 in about 510, DPA1 in around 600, and DPB1 in just under 490. Among the roughly 410 genotyped donors, approximately 77% belonged to the genetic ancestry cluster associated with self-reported Caucasian donors. Four to six DR-DQ haplotypes were handled as single units for association and clustering, since linkage in the cohort was strong. A later analysis re-examined previously published TCR beta repertoires from hundreds of donors and added high-resolution HLA genotyping to investigate patterns of TCR occurrence. Among 398 genotyped donors of the cohort, an average of about 240,000 unique TCR beta nucleotide sequences were sequenced per donor, roughly 20% of them non-productive. In an earlier analysis of 587 of the donors, high-throughput TCR beta sequencing was used to judge whether each TCR beta V gene segment behaved as functional or pseudogenic. A separate validation cohort of 90 to 150 different subjects was used in addition to the 666-subject first cohort. The later analysis used no new phenotypic data to find candidate immune exposures, relying instead on TCR beta sequences and their occurrence across donors. HLA typing covered class I and class II loci at four-digit resolution. To predict cytomegalovirus infection status, the study brought together high-throughput TCR immunosequencing, statistical association of individual TCRs with disease status, and machine learning. The study was designed to test whether signatures of past pathogen exposure could be identified by cataloging public T cell receptors. All discovery cohort repertoires had been generated using a single sequencing platform. Donor age, sex, ethnicity and CMV serostatus were compiled alongside the repertoire data. About 300 gigabases of sequencing data and 70 million to 100 million unique TCR sequences were included in an early release covering 550 to 800 HLA-typed donors. In a later genetic analysis, genome-wide SNP genotypes for 398 of the 666 donors were used, and that subset was treated as a discovery cohort. The study used immunosequencing to profile the T cell repertoires of several hundred subjects and linked those repertoires to cytomegalovirus serostatus.

Library method: the immunoSEQ multiplex PCR assay. For the multiplex PCR, a mixture combining 60 forward primers for TCR Vbeta segments and 13 reverse primers for TCR Jbeta segments was used. Amplification of the CDR3 region of rearranged TCR beta genes was performed with a multiplex PCR assay on genomic DNA. On the Illumina HiSeq System, the amplified TCR beta libraries were sequenced as 87-base-pair reads. In the source study's methods: A later analysis tallied tens of millions of unique TCR beta chains across the 666 repertoires, and about 12 million of those chains were shared by two or more donors. A nearest-neighbor algorithm error-corrected the raw reads and collapsed the reads into unique sequences, merging closely related sequences to remove PCR and sequencing errors. CDR3 sequences were aligned to IMGT reference sequences to assign V, D and J gene segments. Each retained sequence needed at least a six-nucleotide match to both a V gene segment and a J gene segment. Rearrangements were classified as productive when the CDR3 lacked stop codons and remained in frame with V and J, and all other rearrangements were classified as non-productive. CDR3 was defined by IMGT convention, running from the second conserved V-encoded cysteine to the conserved J-encoded phenylalanine. In an earlier analysis of around 570 of the donors, sequences lacking an unambiguous match to a single V gene segment were excluded. In an earlier analysis of several hundred of the donors, V segments were called functional above 56.7% productive rearrangements and were called segregating when the between-donor standard deviation exceeded 5%. A statistical classification framework was built to diagnose cytomegalovirus status from the catalog of TCR beta chain sequences. In a later analysis, TCR nucleotide sequences were compared against IMGT/GENE-DB human TR gene sequences so that V and J genes could be assigned. A later analysis assigned CDR3 sequences and most-parsimonious VDJ recombination scenarios with the TCRdist pipeline. In a later analysis, every TCR beta chain was defined by the combination of its CDR3 amino acid sequence and its V-gene family, and reads without a unique V-gene family were dropped. A later analysis removed 592 highly shared, low-generation-probability nucleotide sequences to deal with suspected cross-contamination and a sequencing artifact. A later analysis calculated a clonal expansion index for each public chain from normalized within-repertoire ranks of inferred template counts. In a later analysis, generation probabilities were computed using a VDJ recombination model fitted to out-of-frame rearrangements, and the results were checked against IGoR. In a later analysis, TCR-TCR, TCR-HLA and TCR-CMV co-occurrence was scored with hypergeometric tests, and a repertoire-size bias correction was applied to TCR pairs. To estimate false discovery rates, a later analysis permuted the HLA or CMV assignments 20 times. In a later analysis, co-occurring TCRs were grouped using DBSCAN, with TCRdist sequence similarity added in when clustering inside HLA-allele-positive subsets. For co-occurrence clustering, repertoires with fewer than 30,000 or more than 120,000 public chains were excluded, along with a handful of repertoires with anomalous nucleotide sharing. Sourced from immuneACCESS, this table was stored by TCRdb with only in-frame sequences that have V and J called. A share of the clones is absent; for the studies checked, an unresolved V gene accounts for under half, and the remainder has no known explanation. The DNA was the basis for D and trimming; V, J and clone size are from that table. Present in this sample are over 150,000 clones, around 73% of which were seen just once. Of the sample, about 5.4% is held by the ten largest clones.

Germline trimming: 8 bases from V, 6 bases from J; junction bases outside gene matches: 5. The CDR3 sequence holds 12 residues, the cysteine and phenylalanine included. Only the CDR3 portion is preserved as DNA: 36 bases, with reading frame beginning at the first base. The germline V gene (reference sequence) supplies CDR1 MNHNY and CDR2 SVGAGI. In total, approximately 690 healthy bone marrow donors made up the cohort. Cohort members were all nominally healthy when sampled, although unrecorded immune exposures were likely present. The donor tested CMV seropositive, placing the donor among the 250 to 350 seropositive members of the cohort. A peripheral blood sample was provided by each donor, and peripheral blood mononuclear cells were used for TCR beta sequencing. The Qiagen DNeasy Blood Extraction Kit was used to extract genomic DNA from the blood cell samples. What the study reported, not specific to this receptor: The classifier was reported to diagnose cytomegalovirus status with high specificity and sensitivity in both the original and validation cohorts. Correlated functional status among segregating V segments might be attributable to linkage disequilibrium, but an unknown experimental factor could not be ruled out. A later analysis reported that several top co-occurrence clusters appeared linked to parvovirus B19, influenza, CMV and Epstein-Barr virus. Presence/absence analyses assumed roughly uniform sequencing depth across donors, an assumption that may not hold. For the cohort, immune exposure information was limited to CMV serostatus. In a later genetic analysis, fewer N-insertions in productive TCRs were reported among donors in an Asian-associated ancestry cluster than the approximately 630-donor mean. In vitro tests confirmed that three of the cytomegalovirus-associated TCR beta chains recognize cytomegalovirus antigens. Strong co-occurrence of HLA alleles, especially DR and DQ, made assigning TCR associations to individual alleles difficult. According to a later analysis, TCR association rates differed among HLA loci, with DRB1 alleles showing the most associated TCRs and HLA-C alleles showing the fewest. Most CMV-associated TCR beta chains appeared to be HLA-restricted in a later analysis, and the HLA associations seemed to be driven largely by CMV exposure. A further reported finding was that TCR beta sequences accurately predicted the HLA-A and HLA-B alleles for most subjects in the first cohort. The sequencing pipeline was judged likely to have produced a cluster of highly shared sequence variants as a technical artifact. In this cohort, only TCR beta chains were sequenced, and detectable features were limited by the absence of alpha or paired-chain data. The authors suggested that the approach could potentially be extended to other disease states and immunological phenotypes. V-gene and J-gene trimming of TCR beta chains was associated with a missense DCLRE1C variant in a later genetic analysis, and the association was replicated in an independent cohort. Some IMGT-functional V segments, including TRBV6-2 and TRBV6-3, could not be distinguished by the 87-base-pair reads and were therefore excluded. At a false discovery rate of 0.05, a later analysis linked approximately 18,000 TCR beta sequences to specific HLA alleles. In a later analysis, HLA-associated TCR beta chains showed more clonal expansion and lower generation probabilities than non-associated chains that were equally common. Because HLA typing was unavailable for some donors at each locus, only the typed subset was used in association tests. Most TCR sequences were observed very rarely across donors, whereas some public TCRs were present in many individuals. The study gave a list of 150 to 200 TCR beta chains associated with cytomegalovirus. Because counts were too low, some 17 rarely observed V segments, including chromosome 9 orphons, were left out of the earlier analysis of approximately 500 of the donors. In an earlier analysis of 587 of the donors, most TCR beta V segments appeared in productive rearrangements about 90% or about 30% of the time, broadly matching IMGT annotations.

This clone was found a few times. Its recognized antigen is unknown. No quality values exist for individual bases; no much larger clone is one base distant. The rearrangement combines TRBV6-6 with TRBJ2-3, with 7 junctional bases fitting TRBD2. The sample was PBMCs. This receptor was identified in a woman under 30 in good health and CMV-seropositive. The CDR3 region reads CASGGGDDTQYF. The DNA sequence is given as TGTGCCAGCGGCGGGGGTGATGATACGCAGTATTTT.